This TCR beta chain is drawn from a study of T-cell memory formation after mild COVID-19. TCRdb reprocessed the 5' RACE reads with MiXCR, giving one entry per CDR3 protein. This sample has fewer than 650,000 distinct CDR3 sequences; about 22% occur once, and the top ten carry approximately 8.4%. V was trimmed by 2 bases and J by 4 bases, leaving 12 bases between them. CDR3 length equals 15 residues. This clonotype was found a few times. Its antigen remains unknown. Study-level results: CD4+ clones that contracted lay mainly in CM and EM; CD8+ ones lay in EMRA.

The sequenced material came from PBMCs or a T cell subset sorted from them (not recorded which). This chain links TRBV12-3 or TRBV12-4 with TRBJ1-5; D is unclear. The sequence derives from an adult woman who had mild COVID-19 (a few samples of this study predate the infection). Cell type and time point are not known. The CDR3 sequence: CASSLRLGRNQPQHF. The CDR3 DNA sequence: TGTGCCAGCAGTTTAAGGTTAGGGCGGAATCAGCCCCAGCATTTT.